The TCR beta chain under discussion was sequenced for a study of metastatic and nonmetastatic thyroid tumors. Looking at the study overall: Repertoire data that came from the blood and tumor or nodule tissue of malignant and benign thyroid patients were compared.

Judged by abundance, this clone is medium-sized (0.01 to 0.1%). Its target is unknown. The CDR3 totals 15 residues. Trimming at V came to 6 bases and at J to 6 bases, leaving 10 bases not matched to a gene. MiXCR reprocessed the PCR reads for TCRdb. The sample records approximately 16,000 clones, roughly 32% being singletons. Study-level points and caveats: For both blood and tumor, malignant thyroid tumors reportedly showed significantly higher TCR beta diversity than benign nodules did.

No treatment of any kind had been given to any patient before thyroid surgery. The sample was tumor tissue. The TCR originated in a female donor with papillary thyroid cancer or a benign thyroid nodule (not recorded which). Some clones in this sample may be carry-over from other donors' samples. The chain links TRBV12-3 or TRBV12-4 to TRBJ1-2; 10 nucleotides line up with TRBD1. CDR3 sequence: CASRLTPGQGNGYTF. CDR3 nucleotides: TGTGCCAGCAGACTAACACCGGGACAGGGGAATGGCTACACCTTC.